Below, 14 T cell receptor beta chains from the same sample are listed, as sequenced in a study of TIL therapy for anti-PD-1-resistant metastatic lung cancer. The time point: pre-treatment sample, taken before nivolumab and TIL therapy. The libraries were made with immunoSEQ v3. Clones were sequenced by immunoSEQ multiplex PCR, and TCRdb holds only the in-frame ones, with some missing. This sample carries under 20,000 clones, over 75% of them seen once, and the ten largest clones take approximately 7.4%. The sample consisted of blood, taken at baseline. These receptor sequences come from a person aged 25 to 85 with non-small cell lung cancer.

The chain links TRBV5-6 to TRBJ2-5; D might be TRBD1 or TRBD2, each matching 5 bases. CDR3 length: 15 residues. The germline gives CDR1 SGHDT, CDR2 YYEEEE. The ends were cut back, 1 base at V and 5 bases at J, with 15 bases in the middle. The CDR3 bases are TGTGCCAGCAGCTTGTTGTCACTGAGGGACGAGACCCAGTACTTC. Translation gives CASSLLSLRDETQYF.

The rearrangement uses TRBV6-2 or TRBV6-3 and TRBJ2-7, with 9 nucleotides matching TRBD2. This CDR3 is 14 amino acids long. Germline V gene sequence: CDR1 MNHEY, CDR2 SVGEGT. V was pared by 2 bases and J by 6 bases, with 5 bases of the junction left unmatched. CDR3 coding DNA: TGTGCCAGCAGTTACCTGCGGGAGGGGGCCGAGCAGTACTTC. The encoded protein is CASSYLREGAEQYF.

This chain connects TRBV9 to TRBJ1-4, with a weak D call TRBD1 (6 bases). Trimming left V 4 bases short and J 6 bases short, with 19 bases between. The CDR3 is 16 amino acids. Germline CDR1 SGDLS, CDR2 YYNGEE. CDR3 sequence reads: CASSRGGIFVYEKLFF. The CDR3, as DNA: TGTGCCAGCAGCCGAGGGGGTATATTCGTATATGAAAAACTGTTTTTT.

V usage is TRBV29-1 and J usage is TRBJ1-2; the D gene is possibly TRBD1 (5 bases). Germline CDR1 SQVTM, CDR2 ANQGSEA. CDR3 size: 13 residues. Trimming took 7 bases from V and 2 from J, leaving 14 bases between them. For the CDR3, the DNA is TGCAGCGCTGACGGGACTTCAAACTATGGCTACACCTTC. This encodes CSADGTSNYGYTF.

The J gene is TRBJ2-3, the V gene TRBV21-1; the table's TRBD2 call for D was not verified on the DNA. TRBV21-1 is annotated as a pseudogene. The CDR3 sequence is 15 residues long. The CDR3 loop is CASSKPSGNTDTQYF. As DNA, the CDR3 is TGTGCCAGCAGCAAACCTAGCGGGAACACAGATACGCAGTATTTT.

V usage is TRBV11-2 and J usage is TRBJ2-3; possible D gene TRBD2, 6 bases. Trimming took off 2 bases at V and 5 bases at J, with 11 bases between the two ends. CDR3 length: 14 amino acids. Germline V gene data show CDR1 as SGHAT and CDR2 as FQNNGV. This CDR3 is CASSLSRRGDTQYF. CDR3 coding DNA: TGTGCCAGCAGCTTATCTCGGAGGGGAGATACGCAGTATTTT.

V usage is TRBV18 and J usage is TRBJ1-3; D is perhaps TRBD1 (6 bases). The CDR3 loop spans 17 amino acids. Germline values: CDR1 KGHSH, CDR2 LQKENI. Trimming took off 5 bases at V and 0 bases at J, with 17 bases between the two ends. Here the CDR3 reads CASSLNRQDPSGNTIYF. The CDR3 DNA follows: TGTGCCAGCTCATTGAACCGACAGGACCCCTCTGGAAACACCATATATTTT.

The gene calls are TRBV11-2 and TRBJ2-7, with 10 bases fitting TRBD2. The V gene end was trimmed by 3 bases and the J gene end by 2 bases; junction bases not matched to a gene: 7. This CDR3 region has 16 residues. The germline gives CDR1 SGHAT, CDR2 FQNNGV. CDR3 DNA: TGTGCCAGCAGCTTCCGGAGAGCGGGAGGGACCTACGAGCAGTACTTC. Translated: CASSFRRAGGTYEQYF.

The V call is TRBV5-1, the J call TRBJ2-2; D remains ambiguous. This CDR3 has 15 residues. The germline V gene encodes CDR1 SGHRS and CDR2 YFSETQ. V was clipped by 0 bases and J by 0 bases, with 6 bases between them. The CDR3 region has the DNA TGCGCCAGCAGCTTGGCCCAGGCGAACACCGGGGAGCTGTTTTTT. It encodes CASSLAQANTGELFF.

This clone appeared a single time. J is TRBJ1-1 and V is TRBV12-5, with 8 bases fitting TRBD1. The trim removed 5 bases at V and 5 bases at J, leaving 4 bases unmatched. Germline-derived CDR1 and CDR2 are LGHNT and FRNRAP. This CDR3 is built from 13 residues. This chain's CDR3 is CASGPGGWTEAFF. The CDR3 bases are TGTGCTAGTGGTCCAGGGGGCTGGACTGAAGCTTTCTTT.

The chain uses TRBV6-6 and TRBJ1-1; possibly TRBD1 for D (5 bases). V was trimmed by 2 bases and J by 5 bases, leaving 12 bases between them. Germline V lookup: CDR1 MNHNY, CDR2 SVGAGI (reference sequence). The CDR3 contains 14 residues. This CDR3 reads CASSYPYRGTEAFF. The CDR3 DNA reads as TGTGCCAGCAGTTACCCGTATAGGGGTACTGAAGCTTTCTTT.

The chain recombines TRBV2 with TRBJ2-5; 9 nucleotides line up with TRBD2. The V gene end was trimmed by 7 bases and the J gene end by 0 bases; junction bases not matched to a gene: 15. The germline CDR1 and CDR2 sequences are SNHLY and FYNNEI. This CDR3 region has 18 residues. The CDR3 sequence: CASISRGVAGVYQETQYF. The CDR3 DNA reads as TGTGCCAGCATTTCCCGGGGGGTAGCGGGGGTCTACCAAGAGACCCAGTACTTC.

The CDR3 reads CASRPSGRASYEQYF. Written as DNA, the CDR3 is TGTGCCAGCAGACCTAGCGGGAGGGCTTCCTACGAGCAGTACTTC. This chain connects TRBV6-5 to TRBJ2-7; the match to TRBD2 covers 12 bases. CDR1 and CDR2 (germline): MNHEY, SVGAGI. V was clipped by 6 bases and J by 1 base; unmatched bases: 4. The CDR3 length is 15 residues.

The CDR3 DNA follows: TGTGCCAGCAGCAGGGACAGGGTGGTCTATGGCTACACCTTC. It codes for CASSRDRVVYGYTF. The chain combines TRBV7-9 with TRBJ1-2; 9 nucleotides agree with TRBD1. Germline CDR1 reads SEHNR; CDR2 reads FQNEAQ (reference sequence). CDR3 size: 14 residues. The junction had 5 bases not matched to a gene; V was cut back by 5 bases and J by 4 bases.